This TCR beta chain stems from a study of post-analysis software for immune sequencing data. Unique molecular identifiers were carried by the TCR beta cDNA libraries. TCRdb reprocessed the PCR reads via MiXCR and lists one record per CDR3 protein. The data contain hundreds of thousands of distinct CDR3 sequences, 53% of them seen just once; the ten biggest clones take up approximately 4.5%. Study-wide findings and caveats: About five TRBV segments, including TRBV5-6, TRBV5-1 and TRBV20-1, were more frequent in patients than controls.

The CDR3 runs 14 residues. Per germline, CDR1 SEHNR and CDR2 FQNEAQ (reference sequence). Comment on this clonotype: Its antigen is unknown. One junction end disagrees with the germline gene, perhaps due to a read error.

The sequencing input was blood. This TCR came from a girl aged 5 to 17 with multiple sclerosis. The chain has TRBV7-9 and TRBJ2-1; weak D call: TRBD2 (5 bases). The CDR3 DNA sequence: TGTGCCAGCAGCTTAATTCGAGGGCACAAGGAGCAGTTCTTC. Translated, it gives CASSLIRGHKEQFF.